The 9 T cell receptor beta chains given below trace back to one sample, sequenced in a study of identical twins. Each CDR3 protein gets one entry after TCRdb re-called the 5' RACE reads with MiXCR. The profile shows approximately 1.8 million distinct CDR3 sequences, 25% to 35% of them singletons. The specimen was cord blood. The receptors originated from a newborn girl in good health.

This clonotype was detected ten times or more. The chain is built from TRBV27 and TRBJ1-2, with D possibly TRBD1 on 6 matching bases. The germline gives CDR1 MNHEY, CDR2 SMNVEV (reference sequence). V lost 5 bases to trimming and J lost 4 bases, with 14 bases between them. The CDR3 runs 14 residues. The CDR3 coding sequence is TGTGCCAGCAGTCCCATGACAGGAGGCTATGGCTACACCTTC. This encodes CASSPMTGGYGYTF.

This clonotype has just a few counts. V and J are TRBV12-3 or TRBV12-4 and TRBJ1-6, with D possibly TRBD1 on 6 matching bases. There are 14 residues in the CDR3. Deletions cut 3 bases from V and 9 bases from J, with 12 bases between. The CDR3 sequence is CASSFGDTFSPLHF. The DNA of the CDR3 is TGTGCCAGCAGTTTTGGGGACACGTTTTCACCCCTCCACTTT.

The gene calls are TRBV6-1 and TRBJ2-4; D remains ambiguous. The DNA end is more similar to TRBJ2-7, so the J call may be wrong. This CDR3 has 12 residues. Per the germline V gene, CDR1 is MNHNS and CDR2 is SASEGT. The CDR3 region has the DNA TGTGCCAGCAGTGTATCGGGCTACGAGCAGTACTTC. Translating it yields CASSVSGYEQYF.

The rearrangement joins TRBV20-1 to TRBJ2-5, with D maybe TRBD2 (5 bases). The CDR3 runs to 13 residues. The germline V gene encodes CDR1 DFQATT and CDR2 SNEGSKA (reference sequence). The V end lost 2 bases, the J end lost 2 bases, and 9 bases lay between the germline ends. The CDR3 coding sequence is TGCAGTGCTAGATCCACTAGACAAGAGACCCAGTACTTC. It yields the protein CSARSTRQETQYF.

This chain connects TRBV6-6 to TRBJ1-6; D uncertain. Germline values: CDR1 MNHNY, CDR2 SVGAGI (reference sequence). The germline V and J ends were trimmed by 2 bases and 4 bases, with 6 bases remaining between them. The CDR3 has 14 residues. The CDR3 is CASSYETYNSPLHF. The DNA for the CDR3 is TGTGCCAGCAGTTACGAGACATATAATTCACCCCTCCACTTT.

The genes are TRBV6-5 and TRBJ1-1; 9 bases align to TRBD1. After removal of 0 bases from V and 5 bases from J, the junction contained 4 bases not matched to a gene. In germline, CDR1 is MNHEY, CDR2 SVGAGI. This CDR3 region has 15 residues. As DNA, the CDR3 is TGTGCCAGCAGTTACTCACAGGGGGCATGGACTGAAGCTTTCTTT. Amino acid sequence: CASSYSQGAWTEAFF.

This clonotype has just a few counts. The chain employs TRBV4-2 and TRBJ2-3; 8 nucleotides align to TRBD2. V trimming: 1 base; J trimming: 0 bases; junction bases outside the gene matches: 12. This CDR3 contains 19 residues. Germline V CDR1 and CDR2: LGHNA, YNFKEQ. The CDR3 sequence: CASSQGKIAGLTSTDTQYF. DNA for the CDR3: TGTGCCAGCAGCCAAGGCAAGATAGCGGGACTAACTAGCACAGATACGCAGTATTTT.

This clonotype was found many times. The chain carries TRBV29-1 and TRBJ2-1, with 9 bases fitting TRBD1. The DNA end favors TRBJ2-7, so the J call may be wrong. The germline V gene encodes CDR1 SQVTM and CDR2 ANQGSEA. The CDR3 extends over 13 amino acids. CDR3 DNA sequence: TGCAGCGTTACAGGGGGCTCCTACAATGAGCAGTACTTC. This translates into CSVTGGSYNEQYF.

Only a few counts were recorded for this clonotype. The chain carries TRBV12-3 or TRBV12-4 and TRBJ2-7, with D tentatively TRBD2 (6 bases). This CDR3 is 14 amino acids long. The V and J ends lost 5 bases and 3 bases respectively, with 14 bases between them. CDR3 residues: CASSAGQHFYEQYF. The CDR3 bases are TGTGCCAGCAGTGCGGGGCAGCACTTCTACGAGCAGTACTTC.